The entry below gives a single T cell receptor beta chain sequence along with its context. Its antigen is currently unknown. The sample belongs to a study of cytomegalovirus exposure and HLA in healthy donors. At the time of sampling, donors were nominally healthy, though unrecorded immune exposures were likely. Study results and caveats: Most TCRs appeared rarely, but some public TCRs recurred in many donors. The authors enumerated over 150 TCR beta chains as linked to cytomegalovirus. Being indistinguishable, some V segments were excluded, TRBV6-2 and TRBV6-3 among them.

With 60 Vbeta and 13 Jbeta primers, the PCR was carried out. Generated by immunoSEQ multiplex PCR, the TCRdb table keeps only in-frame clones and is missing some. This sample has 100,000 or so clones, with less than 80% found just once. Germline CDR1 and CDR2: MNHNS and SASEGT. The V end was cut by 0 bases, the J end by 1 base, with 5 bases between. The CDR3 runs to 14 residues. The sequence was collected from a man between 40 and 49 years old in good health and CMV-seronegative. The chain recombines TRBV6-1 with TRBJ2-3; D is possibly TRBD1 (5 bases). The sequenced sample was PBMCs. The CDR3 spells CASSEAGGTDTQYF. The CDR3 DNA reads TGTGCCAGCAGTGAAGCAGGGGGCACAGATACGCAGTATTTT.